This T cell receptor (beta chain) was recovered during a study of tumor and adjacent non-tumor tissue in lung cancer. On the study more broadly: Histology: 12 adenocarcinoma, a couple of squamous cell carcinoma, 1 small cell lung cancer. Each sample yielded millions of productive TCRbeta reads on average.

Worth noting for this clonotype: The antigen is not known. Germline is not matched at one junction end, which may reflect a read error.

This CDR3 is built from 13 residues. Germline V gene lookup returns CDR1 SQVTM and CDR2 ANQGSEA. The template was RNA from unsorted bulk tissue. The normal lung tissue was taken more than 3 cm from the tumor edge. Whole-study results and caveats: Significantly higher TCR diversity was found in tumor than normal lung. In normal lung, the top 100 clones were significantly more dominant than in tumor.

The library came from three nested PCR rounds adapted from ARM-PCR protocols. TCRdb re-derived calls from the multiplex PCR reads in MiXCR, one entry per CDR3 protein. This sample carries 35,000 to 55,000 distinct CDR3 sequences, about three fifths of them seen once, and the ten largest clones take roughly 44%. The sequenced sample consisted of distant non-tumor lung tissue. The receptor was isolated from a man aged 45-60 years with non-small cell lung cancer. The chain uses TRBV29-1 and TRBJ1-1, with D perhaps TRBD1 (5 bases). The CDR3 DNA is TGCAGCGTTGACGGACACCTTTTCACTGAGGCTTTCTTT. It yields the protein CSVDGHLFTEAFF.